Listed below are T cell receptor beta chains from one sample, sequenced in a study of PD-1 blockade in classical Hodgkin lymphoma. TCRdb keeps only in-frame clones here, not all; method: immunoSEQ multiplex PCR. The sample lists 38,000 or so clones, 69% occurring once. The material sequenced was peripheral blood mononuclear cells (PBMCs), taken before the second cycle of nivolumab. The receptors originated from a human donor with classical Hodgkin lymphoma. Both conserved end residues are part of each CDR3. Fields, in order: J gene, clone size, V gene, D gene, CDR3 protein, CDR3 DNA. The D gene is left open where the match is weak. Part of the rows lack a size; the others show once, few, many or a class for expanded clones.

TRBJ1-1	.	TRBV12-5	.	CASGLGVNTEAFF	TGTGCTAGTGGTTTGGGAGTGAACACTGAAGCTTTCTTT
TRBJ2-2	.	TRBV7-9	.	CASSQYSGSSTGELFF	TGTGCCAGCAGCCAGTACTCAGGGTCTAGCACCGGGGAGCTGTTTTTT
TRBJ1-2	.	TRBV6-5	TRBD1	CASSRTGGSGYTF	TGTGCCAGCAGTCGTACAGGGGGCAGTGGCTACACCTTC
TRBJ1-1	.	TRBV7-6	.	CASSLWAEMNTEAFF	TGTGCCAGCAGCTTATGGGCAGAGATGAACACTGAAGCTTTCTTT
TRBJ2-3	.	TRBV29-1	TRBD2	CSVEGREEELTQYF	TGCAGCGTTGAAGGGCGGGAGGAAGAATTAACGCAGTATTTT
TRBJ1-5	.	TRBV5-5	.	CASSLWVEINQPQHF	TGTGCCAGCAGCTTATGGGTGGAAATCAATCAGCCCCAGCATTTT
TRBJ1-2	few	TRBV7-3	.	CASSPTATRGYGYTF	TGTGCCAGCAGCCCGACAGCGACCCGGGGCTATGGCTACACCTTC
TRBJ2-1	.	TRBV2	.	CASTSGSSYNEQFF	TGTGCCAGCACCAGCGGCAGCTCCTACAATGAGCAGTTCTTC
TRBJ1-1	.	TRBV5-4	TRBD1	CASSLRTGHAEAFF	TGTGCCAGCAGCTTGAGGACAGGCCACGCTGAAGCTTTCTTT
TRBJ2-7	.	TRBV27	TRBD1	CASSLYGDRAEQYF	TGTGCCAGCAGTTTATATGGGGACAGGGCTGAGCAGTACTTC
TRBJ2-3	.	TRBV5-1	.	CASRGAGVADTQYF	TGCGCCAGCAGGGGGGCAGGGGTTGCAGATACGCAGTATTTT
TRBJ2-7	.	TRBV7-3	.	CASSLMGVATYEQYF	TGTGCCAGCAGCTTAATGGGGGTAGCTACCTACGAGCAGTACTTC
TRBJ2-5	.	TRBV2	TRBD1	CASSGQGAQETQYF	TGTGCCAGCAGTGGACAGGGGGCTCAAGAGACCCAGTACTTC
TRBJ1-6	.	TRBV19	.	CASSTTGSHNSPLHF	TGTGCCAGTAGTACAACAGGGAGTCATAATTCACCCCTCCACTTT
TRBJ2-1	.	TRBV6-1	.	CASRAGQLYNEQFF	TGTGCCAGCAGGGCGGGACAGCTCTACAATGAGCAGTTCTTC
TRBJ2-7	.	TRBV28	.	CASSNFYEQYF	TGTGCCAGCAGTAACTTCTACGAGCAGTACTTC
TRBJ2-6	.	TRBV7-2	.	CASSFRGTAGANVLTF	TGTGCCAGCAGCTTTAGGGGAACAGCAGGGGCCAACGTCCTGACTTTC
TRBJ2-3	.	TRBV29-1	TRBD2	CSGGSGARTDTQYF	TGCAGCGGAGGAAGCGGGGCGCGCACAGATACGCAGTATTTT
TRBJ1-6	.	TRBV7-8	TRBD1	CASSLVGGTGYNSPLHF	TGTGCCAGCAGCTTAGTTGGCGGGACAGGGTATAATTCACCCCTCCACTTT
TRBJ1-5	.	TRBV6-5	.	CASSSPWDGINQPQHF	TGTGCCAGCAGTTCACCGTGGGACGGAATCAATCAGCCCCAGCATTTT
TRBJ2-2	.	TRBV27	.	CASNPGTPGTGELFF	TGTGCCAGCAACCCAGGGACACCGGGGACCGGGGAGCTGTTTTTT
TRBJ2-2	.	TRBV28	.	CASRPSGVEELFF	TGTGCCAGCAGACCTAGTGGGGTCGAGGAGCTGTTTTTT
TRBJ2-1	.	TRBV5-6	.	CASTHRRAEGYNEQFF	TGTGCCAGCACCCATAGAAGAGCGGAGGGATACAATGAGCAGTTCTTC
TRBJ1-6	.	TRBV10-3	.	CAISGVTGPNSPLHF	TGTGCCATCAGTGGGGTGACAGGTCCGAATTCACCCCTCCACTTT
TRBJ1-6	few	TRBV5-5	TRBD1	CASSLWGQQNSPLHF	TGTGCCAGCAGCCTCTGGGGACAGCAAAATTCACCCCTCCACTTT
TRBJ1-1	.	TRBV5-1	.	CASSAGQYTEAFF	TGCGCCAGCAGCGCCGGCCAGTACACTGAAGCTTTCTTT
TRBJ2-7	.	TRBV27	TRBD1	CASSRDRVGNEQYF	TGTGCCAGCAGTAGGGACAGGGTTGGCAACGAGCAGTACTTC
TRBJ1-6	.	TRBV4-2	.	CASSQVSTYNSPLHF	TGTGCCAGCAGCCAGGTATCCACCTATAATTCACCCCTCCACTTT
TRBJ2-7	.	TRBV9	.	CASSVEQGQAYEQYF	TGTGCCAGCAGCGTAGAGCAGGGGCAAGCCTACGAGCAGTACTTC
TRBJ2-2	.	TRBV5-1	TRBD2	CASSRLAGDTGELFF	TGCGCCAGCAGTAGGCTAGCGGGGGACACCGGGGAGCTGTTTTTT
TRBJ2-3	.	TRBV21-1	.	CASRTGRLNADTQYF	TGTGCCAGCAGGACAGGGAGGTTGAACGCAGATACGCAGTATTTT
TRBJ1-2	.	TRBV6-1	.	CASSGDIRTAANYGYTF	TGTGCCAGCAGTGGAGACATAAGGACAGCAGCTAACTATGGCTACACCTTC
TRBJ2-1	.	TRBV5-1	TRBD2	CASSISGNSYNEQFF	TGCGCCAGCAGCATTAGCGGGAACTCCTACAATGAGCAGTTCTTC
TRBJ2-3	.	TRBV4-2	TRBD1	CASSQGTGHTDTQYF	TGTGCCAGCAGCCAAGGGACAGGGCACACAGATACGCAGTATTTT
TRBJ2-3	few	TRBV5-6	TRBD1	CASSYRDRGWTDTQYF	TGTGCCAGCAGCTACCGGGACAGGGGATGGACAGATACGCAGTATTTT